This T cell receptor (beta chain) was sequenced in a study of T cell repertoires in cytomegalovirus infection. TCRdb itself ran the reads through MiXCR, one entry per CDR3 protein. The table includes hundreds of thousands of distinct CDR3 sequences, around 11% detected once. Germline values: CDR1 SGHNT, CDR2 YYREEE (reference sequence). This CDR3 spans 12 amino acids. Trimming took 6 bases from V and 7 from J, leaving 13 bases between them. The chain employs TRBV5-4 and TRBJ1-2, with D perhaps TRBD1 (6 bases). The material sequenced was PBMCs. This TCR derives from a human donor in good health (CMV status not recorded). Some clones in this sample may be carry-over from other donors' samples. The CDR3 nucleotides read TGTGCCAGCAACGGGGGCCGATCTGGCTACACCTTC. The encoded protein is CASNGGRSGYTF.